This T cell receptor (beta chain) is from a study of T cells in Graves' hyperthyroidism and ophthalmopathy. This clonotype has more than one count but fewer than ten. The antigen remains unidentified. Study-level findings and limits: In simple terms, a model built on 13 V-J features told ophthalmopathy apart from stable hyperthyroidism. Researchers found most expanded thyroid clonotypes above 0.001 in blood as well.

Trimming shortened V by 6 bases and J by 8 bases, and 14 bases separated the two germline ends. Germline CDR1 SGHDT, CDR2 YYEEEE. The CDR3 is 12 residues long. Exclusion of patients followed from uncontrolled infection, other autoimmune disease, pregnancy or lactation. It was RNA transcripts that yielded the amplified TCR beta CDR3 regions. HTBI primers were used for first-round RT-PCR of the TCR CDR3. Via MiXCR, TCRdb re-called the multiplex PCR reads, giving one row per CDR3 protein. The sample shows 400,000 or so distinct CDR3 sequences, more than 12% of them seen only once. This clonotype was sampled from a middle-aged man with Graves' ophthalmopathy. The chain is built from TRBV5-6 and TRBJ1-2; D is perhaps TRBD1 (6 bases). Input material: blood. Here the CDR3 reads CASIHREVGYTF. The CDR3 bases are TGTGCCAGCATCCACAGGGAGGTAGGCTACACCTTC.